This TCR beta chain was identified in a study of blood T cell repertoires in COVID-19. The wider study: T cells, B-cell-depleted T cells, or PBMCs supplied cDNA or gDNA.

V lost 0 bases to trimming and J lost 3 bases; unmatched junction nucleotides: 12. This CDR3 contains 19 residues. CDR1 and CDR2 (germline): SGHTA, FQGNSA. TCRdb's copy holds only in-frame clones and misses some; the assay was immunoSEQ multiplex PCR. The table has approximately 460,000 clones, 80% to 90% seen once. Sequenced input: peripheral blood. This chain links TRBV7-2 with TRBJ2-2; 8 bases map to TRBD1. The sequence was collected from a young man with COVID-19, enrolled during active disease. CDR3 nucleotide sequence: TGTGCCAGCAGCTTAGCCACTTATTTGGACAGGGAATACACCGGGGAGCTGTTTTTT. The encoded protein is CASSLATYLDREYTGELFF.